The 25 T cell receptor beta chains listed next were all sequenced from one sample in a study of T-cell reconstitution after alpha-beta-depleted transplantation in children. Unique molecular identifiers were incorporated into the prepared TCRbeta library. TCRdb reanalysed the PCR reads using MiXCR and keeps one entry per CDR3 protein. The sample has about 610,000 distinct CDR3 sequences; 20% to 30% are singletons. Sequenced here: PBMCs, sampled before TCRalphabeta/CD19-depleted stem cell transplant. Receptor source: a boy in the first two years of life with Wiskott-Aldrich syndrome, due to receive a stem cell transplant.

The chain carries TRBV9 and TRBJ2-3; 7 positions agree with TRBD1. With 5 bases clipped from V and 5 bases from J, the junction kept 8 bases outside the gene matches. Germline V gene sequence: CDR1 SGDLS, CDR2 YYNGEE. The CDR3 sequence is 14 residues long. DNA for the CDR3: TGTGCCAGCAGTCAGACAGGGAAAAGAGATACGCAGTATTTT. This encodes CASSQTGKRDTQYF.

CDR3 sequence: CASSQARWRGYEQYF. Here the CDR3 DNA reads TGCGCCAGCAGCCAAGCCAGGTGGCGCGGCTACGAGCAGTACTTC. The chain recombines TRBV4-1 with TRBJ2-7; D not resolved. Per the germline V gene, CDR1 is MGHRA and CDR2 is YSYEKL. The V gene lost 1 base and the J gene lost 3 bases, with 13 bases spanning the gap. The length of the CDR3 is 15 residues.

Only a few counts were recorded for this clonotype. The chain combines TRBV2 with TRBJ2-3, with D possibly TRBD1 on 6 matching bases. The V gene lost 4 bases and the J gene lost 8 bases, with 19 bases spanning the gap. Per germline, CDR1 SNHLY and CDR2 FYNNEI. The CDR3 length is 15 residues. The CDR3 bases are TGTGCCAGCAGTGGGACCATGGGCAGGGGAATTACGCAGTATTTT. Its protein product is CASSGTMGRGITQYF.

This clonotype was observed a few times. This chain uses TRBV6-5 with TRBJ2-7, with D perhaps matching TRBD2 (5 bases). The CDR3 has 14 residues. Trimming took 0 bases from V and 3 from J, leaving 9 bases between them. Germline values: CDR1 MNHEY, CDR2 SVGAGI. The CDR3 loop is CASSYSTGLYEQYF. The CDR3 bases are TGTGCCAGCAGTTACTCGACCGGACTCTACGAGCAGTACTTC.

V gene TRBV7-2 combines with J gene TRBJ1-2, with a possible D match to TRBD1 (6 bases). The CDR3 has 15 amino acids. Germline V gene data show CDR1 as SGHTA and CDR2 as FQGNSA. Between the trimmed V and J ends, which lost 6 bases and 3 bases, there was a span of 17 bases. CDR3 sequence: CASSPMGTQDYGYTF. The CDR3 DNA follows: TGTGCCAGCAGTCCCATGGGGACACAGGACTATGGCTACACCTTC. Looking up the rest from reference TRBV7-2 and TRBJ1-2 gives the full variable domain: GAGVSQSPSNKVTEKGKDVELRCDPISGHTALYWYRQSLGQGLEFLIYFQGNSAPDKSGLPSDRFSAERTGGSVSTLTIQRTQQEDSAVYLCASSPMGTQDYGYTFGSGTRLTVV.

In this sample, this clonotype turned up a few times. The V call is TRBV10-2, the J call TRBJ1-1; no definite D call. This CDR3 is 14 amino acids long. V was pared by 1 base and J by 5 bases, with 11 bases between. The germline CDR1 and CDR2 sequences are WSHSY and SAAADI. The CDR3 region has the DNA TGCGCCAGCAGTGAGTTGGGAGGGAGGACTGAAGCTTTCTTT. Translated, it gives CASSELGGRTEAFF.

V usage is TRBV10-1 and J usage is TRBJ2-5, with 8 positions matching TRBD2. Trimming removed 6 bases from V and 3 bases from J; junction bases left unmatched: 9. The CDR3 spans 15 residues. Looked up from germline, CDR1 is WNHNN and CDR2 is SYGVQD (reference sequence). The CDR3 DNA sequence: TGCGCCAGCAGGGACCTCAGGCGGGAGGAAGAGACCCAGTACTTC. Translated: CASRDLRREEETQYF.

This clonotype was picked up a small number of times. The chain couples TRBV3-1 to TRBJ2-7, with D possibly being TRBD2 (6 bases). The CDR3 spans 17 residues. Per germline, CDR1 LGHDT and CDR2 YNNKEL (reference sequence). V lost 3 bases to trimming and J lost 0 bases, with 18 bases between them. CDR3: CASSQRPSGPSSYEQYF. For the CDR3, the DNA is TGTGCCAGCAGCCAGAGGCCCAGCGGGCCGAGCTCCTACGAGCAGTACTTC.

The chain joins TRBV5-8 to TRBJ1-5, with D uncertain. Germline V gene data show CDR1 as SGHTS and CDR2 as YDEGEE. The CDR3 spans 17 residues. V was pared by 1 base and J by 0 bases, with 14 bases between. The CDR3 DNA is TGTGCCAGCAGCTTGCCGGTCGGCAGGCGTAGCAATCAGCCCCAGCATTTT. The encoded protein is CASSLPVGRRSNQPQHF.

The chain combines TRBV19 with TRBJ2-7; D not resolved. Trimming cost V 4 bases and J 7 bases, with 17 bases left between them. The CDR3 spans 14 residues. Germline CDR1 reads LNHDA; CDR2 reads SQIVND (reference sequence). The CDR3 sequence: CASSKVLSLREQYF. For the CDR3, the DNA is TGTGCCAGTAGTAAAGTGCTGAGTTTGCGGGAGCAGTACTTC.

The gene calls are TRBV5-1 and TRBJ2-3; D not certain. Germline V gene sequence: CDR1 SGHRS, CDR2 YFSETQ. This CDR3 has 15 residues. The V gene lost 0 bases and the J gene lost 4 bases, with 12 bases spanning the gap. The CDR3: CASSLDIGIADTQYF. The CDR3 nucleotides are TGCGCCAGCAGCTTGGACATAGGGATTGCAGATACGCAGTATTTT.

This clonotype turned up a few times. J is TRBJ2-3 and V is TRBV5-1; 7 bases agree with TRBD2. Germline CDR1 SGHRS, CDR2 YFSETQ. The CDR3 is 14 amino acids. Losses at the gene ends were 3 bases for V and 4 bases for J; bases not matched to a gene: 5. CDR3 protein: CASSSQGLADTQYF. DNA of the CDR3: TGCGCCAGCAGCTCCCAAGGACTAGCAGATACGCAGTATTTT.

The rearrangement uses TRBV5-5 and TRBJ1-2; D remains unclear. CDR1 is SGHKS, CDR2 YYEKEE, per germline (reference sequence). The ends were cut back, 1 base at V and 8 bases at J, with 12 bases in the middle. The CDR3 has 13 residues. CDR3 nucleotide sequence: TGTGCCAGCAGCTTGCTTGAGGGAGGCGGCTACACCTTC. Translation: CASSLLEGGGYTF.

To note about this clonotype: The junction departs from the called germline gene at one end, perhaps through a read error. This rearrangement joins TRBV5-1 to TRBJ1-1; D unclear. In germline, CDR1 is SGHRS, CDR2 YFSETQ. The CDR3 runs 15 residues. This CDR3 reads CASSLDGQMNSEAFF. The CDR3 nucleotides are TGCGCCAGCAGCTTGGATGGGCAGATGAACTCTGAAGCTTTCTTT.

This chain joins TRBV20-1 and TRBJ2-5; TRBD2 agrees at 8 bases. J lost 2 bases, V lost 6 bases, and 5 bases had no gene match. This CDR3 is built from 13 residues. Germline CDR1 and CDR2: DFQATT and SNEGSKA (reference sequence). The CDR3 region has the DNA TGCAGTGCCCAGCGGGAGTGGCAAGAGACCCAGTACTTC. Translation gives CSAQREWQETQYF.

The chain has TRBV3-1 and TRBJ2-7, with TRBD2 matching over 11 bases. This CDR3 region has 16 residues. Germline CDR1 LGHDT, CDR2 YNNKEL (reference sequence). Trimming took 4 bases from V and 9 from J; bases not matched to a gene: 14. DNA for the CDR3: TGTGCCAGCAGCCGCTCCCTAGCGGGAGGCCCTACGGGGCAGTACTTC. As protein: CASSRSLAGGPTGQYF.

V and J are TRBV20-1 and TRBJ1-2; D gene ambiguous. V dropped 7 bases and J dropped 0 bases, with 12 bases sitting between them. This CDR3 spans 13 amino acids. Germline CDR1 DFQATT, CDR2 SNEGSKA (reference sequence). The CDR3 here is CSGAVGANYGYTF. The DNA of the CDR3 is TGCAGTGGGGCCGTAGGAGCTAACTATGGCTACACCTTC.

V is TRBV20-1 and J is TRBJ1-4; TRBD1 is a possible D gene (6 bases). Germline CDR1 is DFQATT and CDR2 is SNEGSKA (reference sequence). CDR3 length: 14 amino acids. Deletions cut 3 bases from V and 4 bases from J, with 12 bases between. This CDR3 reads CSASAQGGNEKLFF. The CDR3 bases are TGCAGTGCTAGCGCCCAAGGGGGTAATGAAAAACTGTTTTTT.

This chain uses TRBV12-3 or TRBV12-4 with TRBJ2-1, with 10 positions matching TRBD2. This CDR3 has 18 residues. Losses at the gene ends were 2 bases for V and 4 bases for J; bases not matched to a gene: 11. The CDR3 loop is CASSLSTFSSGGYNEQFF. CDR3 DNA sequence: TGTGCCAGCAGTTTATCCACCTTTAGTAGCGGGGGGTACAATGAGCAGTTCTTC.

The chain has TRBV21-1 and TRBJ1-1. TRBV21-1 is tagged as a pseudogene. The CDR3 runs to 14 residues. This CDR3 reads CASSKEAGNTEAFF. The CDR3 DNA sequence: TGTGCCAGCAGCAAAGAGGCCGGGAACACTGAAGCTTTCTTT.

This clonotype has more than one count but fewer than ten. The chain recombines TRBV7-8 with TRBJ2-5; 15 bases agree with TRBD2. Germline V gene lookup returns CDR1 SGHVS and CDR2 FQNEAQ. This CDR3 is built from 18 residues. V gave up 5 bases and J gave up 1 base; unmatched junction bases: 8. The chain's CDR3 is CASSAGLAGGSIQETQYF. The CDR3, as DNA: TGTGCCAGCAGCGCGGGACTAGCGGGAGGAAGTATCCAAGAGACCCAGTACTTC.

This clonotype was found a few times. The chain employs TRBV20-1 and TRBJ2-3, with 12 bases aligning to TRBD2. V lost 5 bases, J lost 4 bases, and 1 base stayed unmatched. There are 13 residues in the CDR3. Germline CDR1 reads DFQATT; CDR2 reads SNEGSKA (reference sequence). The CDR3: CSAASGRADTQYF. CDR3 coding DNA: TGCAGTGCTGCTAGCGGGAGGGCAGATACGCAGTATTTT.

This clonotype was seen more than once but under ten times. The chain links TRBV3-1 to TRBJ2-1; no reliable D call. The V gene's germline CDR1 is LGHDT and CDR2 YNNKEL (reference sequence). This CDR3 has 15 amino acids. Trimming removed 1 base at V and 8 bases at J, with 15 bases between. The CDR3 bases are TGTGCCAGCAGCCAAGGGTTATACGGGTGGCATGAGCAGTTCTTC. Its protein product is CASSQGLYGWHEQFF.

This clonotype turned up a few times. V usage is TRBV9 and J usage is TRBJ2-7, with 8 bases fitting TRBD1. With V trimmed by 4 bases and J by 3 bases, 15 bases remained unmatched. The CDR3 contains 17 residues. Germline CDR1 reads SGDLS; CDR2 reads YYNGEE. The CDR3 spells CASSPHAGTGYFYEQYF. CDR3 DNA: TGTGCCAGCAGCCCTCACGCAGGGACAGGTTATTTCTACGAGCAGTACTTC. Using reference TRBV9 and TRBJ2-7 for the parts outside the CDR3, the full variable domain is DSGVTQTPKHLITATGQRVTLRCSPRSGDLSVYWYQQSLDQGLQFLIQYYNGEERAKGNILERFSAQQFPDLHSELNLSSLELGDSALYFCASSPHAGTGYFYEQYFGPGTRLTVT.

The rearrangement uses TRBV10-3 and TRBJ2-1; no reliable D call. Trimming left V 3 bases short and J 7 bases short, with 7 bases between. CDR1 and CDR2 from the germline V gene are ENHRY and SYGVKD. There are 12 residues in the CDR3. The CDR3: CAISEVWNEQFF. In nucleotides, the CDR3 is TGTGCCATCAGTGAAGTGTGGAATGAGCAGTTCTTC.